Following are 6 T cell receptor beta chains from one sample sequenced in a study of blood T cell repertoires in COVID-19. The assay was immunoSEQ multiplex PCR, and TCRdb's table has in-frame clones only and misses some. The sample has a few hundred thousand clones, approximately 90% seen once. The sample taken for sequencing was PBMCs or T cells enriched from blood (not recorded which). The receptors here all came from a woman younger than 30 who had been exposed to COVID-19.

The chain carries TRBV7-3 and TRBJ2-1; 8 nucleotides line up with TRBD2. The V segment lost 2 bases and the J segment 8 bases; nucleotides outside the gene matches: 11. The V gene's germline CDR1 is SGHTA and CDR2 FQGTGA. The CDR3 consists of 16 residues. CDR3 sequence reads: CASSLDPGTRAYEQFF. The CDR3 DNA reads as TGTGCCAGCAGCTTAGACCCCGGGACTAGAGCATATGAGCAGTTCTTC.

This clone was detected a few times. This chain uses TRBV10-3 with TRBJ1-1; D unresolved. The CDR3 consists of 15 residues. Trimming cost V 0 bases and J 3 bases, with 11 bases left between them. The germline V gene has CDR1 ENHRY and CDR2 SYGVKD. Written as DNA, the CDR3 is TGTGCCATCAGTGAGTCGAGCAGGCTTTACACTGAAGCTTTCTTT. This encodes CAISESSRLYTEAFF.

This clone was observed a single time. V usage is TRBV18 and J usage is TRBJ2-1; 8 bases fit TRBD1. V dropped 3 bases and J dropped 7; count of bases not matched to a gene: 5. Germline assignment: CDR1 KGHSH and CDR2 LQKENI. The CDR3 is 14 residues long. CDR3 residues: CASSPDRALNEQFF. The CDR3 nucleotides are TGTGCCAGCTCACCGGACAGGGCCTTAAATGAGCAGTTCTTC.

The V and J genes are TRBV21-1 and TRBJ1-2; the table's D call, TRBD1, was not checked against the DNA. TRBV21-1 is classified as a pseudogene. The CDR3 contains 13 residues. Here the CDR3 DNA reads TGTGCCGGACAGAGGGGGAAATGGTATGGCTACACCTTC. Protein product: CAGQRGKWYGYTF.

The chain recombines TRBV9 with TRBJ1-2; D is unresolved. The V end was cut by 3 bases, the J end by 8 bases, with 8 bases between. This CDR3 spans 11 amino acids. Germline V gene sequence: CDR1 SGDLS, CDR2 YYNGEE. CDR3 loop: CASSGGQGYTF. The CDR3 DNA sequence: TGTGCCAGCAGCGGAGGCCAGGGCTACACCTTC.

V and J are TRBV28 and TRBJ2-1, with 9 bases fitting TRBD2. Germline lookup yields CDR1 MDHEN and CDR2 SYDVKM. V was pared by 5 bases and J by 6 bases, with 14 bases of the junction left unmatched. The CDR3 runs to 17 residues. The CDR3 here is CASSLLQAGGASNEQFF. CDR3 DNA: TGTGCCAGCAGTCTCCTCCAGGCGGGAGGGGCGAGCAATGAGCAGTTCTTC.